The sequence of this TCR beta chain was determined in a study of T cell responses to AZD1222 COVID-19 vaccine (dated by TCRdb to the early 2020s). Turning to the overall study: A total of about 230 trial participants underwent TCR sequencing, of whom some 210 received two doses of AZD1222 and some 25 received two doses of the MenACWY control vaccine. Trial participants were enrolled into age subgroups of 18-55, 56-69 and 70-plus years, which contained around 150, 28 and 57 TCR-sequenced participants, respectively.

CDR1 and CDR2, looked up from the germline V gene, are SQVTM and ANQGSEA. From its cysteine to its phenylalanine, the CDR3 spans 12 amino acids. The CDR3 DNA has 36 bases and is translated from base 1. V loses 4 bases, J loses 8 bases, and the germline ends lie 12 bases apart. The CDR3 regions of human TCRbeta chains were analyzed by immunosequencing. Regarding the original processing steps: TCRs in the repertoires were matched against a reference library of SARS-CoV-2-specific TCRs that had been generated with the MIRA antigen-specificity platform. Breadth was defined as the fraction of unique TCRs that were SARS-CoV-2-associated. Depth was defined as the fraction of total T cells that were SARS-CoV-2-associated. Each spike-specific TCR was assigned to its reactive spike region and to a CD4 or CD8 class using the MIRA data. Log10-transformed breadth and depth values were compared by one-way ANOVA with Sidak's multiple comparisons tests. TCRdb stores this immuneACCESS table with in-frame sequences only. Part of the clones is absent; in the studies checked, under half of the shortfall reflects unresolved V genes, and no reason is known for the rest. Clone size and V and J calls were adopted from that table, with D and trimming inferred from the DNA. Here the sample has tens of thousands of clones; around nine tenths occur a single time. 4.5% of the sample is held by the ten biggest clonotypes.

The paper as a whole reports these results and caveats: Conclusions about previously exposed vaccinees were limited because only 5 or 6 AZD1222 recipients were SARS-CoV-2 seropositive at baseline. Epitopes outside the regions mutated in the B.1.351 and B.1.1.7 variants were reportedly recognized by nearly half of the unique spike-specific TCRs. In the small 56-69-year group, the increase in depth fell short of significance, most likely because of low power. Most participants were white British and females outnumbered males, and the authors suggested that clonal diversity may have been underestimated. Because no day 14 peak-response samples were available, repertoires were characterized only after the peak T cell response. CD4 TCRs associated with the vaccine covered the entire spike protein, and the dominant responses were in regions 160-218 and 743-854. After two AZD1222 doses, spike-specific TCR breadth and depth were significantly higher than at day 0 and than in MenACWY recipients.

Comment on this clone: The antigen it recognizes is unknown. No base-level quality is on record; no much larger clone is a single base apart.

Per the publication, the time point label means: baseline before first vaccination. Explained via the paper, the treatment or condition label denotes: meningococcal conjugate vaccine given as trial control. Vaccinee samples came from UK trials COV001 and COV002, including a single-blind randomized controlled phase 2/3 trial of AZD1222 (ChAdOx1 nCoV-19) in healthy adults. For TCRbeta chain sequencing, PBMC samples from trial participants were taken at day 0 and at day 28 after the second dose. The chain is encoded by TRBV29-1 joined to TRBJ2-1; the D gene remains uncertain. This clonotype was sampled from an adult in good health. This specimen was peripheral blood, taken on day 0 of MenACWY control vaccination. In nucleotides, the sequence is TGCAGCGTTGTTTTTCGGGTGTATGAGCAGTTCTTC. This sequence encodes CSVVFRVYEQFF.